Following are 30 T cell receptor beta chains from one sample sequenced in a study of T cells in Graves' hyperthyroidism and ophthalmopathy. Amplification of TCR beta CDR3 regions used RNA as the template. TCR CDR3 regions were first amplified by RT-PCR with HTBI primers. TCRdb itself ran the multiplex PCR reads through MiXCR, one entry per CDR3 protein. The profile shows 300,000 to 450,000 distinct CDR3 sequences, about 14% of them singletons. Sequenced: blood. The source of these receptors is a woman aged 30 to 39 with Graves' ophthalmopathy.

This clonotype was observed at least ten times. The CDR3 loop is CASSLEFGLGQFF. The CDR3 coding sequence is TGTGCCAGCAGCTTAGAATTCGGCCTAGGGCAGTTCTTC. This sequence joins TRBV7-9 and TRBJ2-1; no firm D call. V lost 1 base and J lost 12, with 13 bases in between. The germline V gene encodes CDR1 SEHNR and CDR2 FQNEAQ (reference sequence). CDR3 length: 13 amino acids.

The V and J genes are TRBV5-6 and TRBJ1-1, with 9 bases that match TRBD1. The germline V gene encodes CDR1 SGHDT and CDR2 YYEEEE. The CDR3 consists of 17 residues. J was trimmed by 4 bases and V by 3 bases; bases with no gene match: 13. The CDR3 protein is CASSSGYRGRGLTEAFF. The CDR3 coding sequence is TGTGCCAGCAGCTCGGGATACAGGGGGCGAGGACTCACTGAAGCTTTCTTT.

This clonotype was seen repeatedly, ten times or more. V and J are TRBV20-1 and TRBJ2-7; 8 positions match TRBD1. CDR1 is DFQATT and CDR2 is SNEGSKA in the germline V gene (reference sequence). Trimming at V came to 6 bases and at J to 1 base, leaving 26 bases not matched to a gene. The length of the CDR3 is 20 residues. The DNA of the CDR3 is TGCAGTGCCATTGCCCCCAAGCCCTCCAACGGACAGGGATTATCCTACGAGCAGTACTTC. It codes for CSAIAPKPSNGQGLSYEQYF.

Ten or more counts support this clonotype. The CDR3 region has the DNA TGTGCCAGCAGTGGGAGTCTCAGAGGCATTTATGGCTACACCTTC. Its translation is CASSGSLRGIYGYTF. The chain couples TRBV2 to TRBJ1-2; D remains ambiguous. Germline CDR1 is SNHLY and CDR2 is FYNNEI. V was clipped by 4 bases and J by 5 bases, with 17 bases between them. This CDR3 is built from 15 residues.

This clonotype was seen a few times. The gene calls are TRBV24-1 and TRBJ1-1; 10 bases map to TRBD1. This CDR3 spans 17 amino acids. The V segment lost 4 bases and the J segment 2 bases; nucleotides outside the gene matches: 9. The germline CDR1 and CDR2 sequences are KGHDR and SFDVKD. CDR3 in amino acids: CATSEPPTGGINTEAFF. Written as DNA, the CDR3 is TGTGCCACCAGTGAGCCTCCGACAGGGGGCATTAACACTGAAGCTTTCTTT.

The chain links TRBV14 to TRBJ2-7, with TRBD1 matching 11 bases. Germline CDR1 is SGHDN and CDR2 is FVKESK. The V gene end was trimmed by 4 bases and the J gene end by 6 bases; junction bases not matched to a gene: 8. This CDR3 region has 15 residues. The CDR3 DNA reads as TGTGCCAGCAGCCCACATCAAGGACAGGGGGCCGAGCAGTACTTC. As protein: CASSPHQGQGAEQYF.

This clonotype was counted ten times or more. V and J are TRBV2 and TRBJ1-3, with a possible D match to TRBD1 (5 bases). The length of the CDR3 is 13 residues. CDR1 and CDR2 from the germline V gene are SNHLY and FYNNEI. V lost 5 bases to trimming and J lost 8 bases, with 13 bases between them. Written as DNA, the CDR3 is TGTGCCAGCAGTTTCAGGGTTCGGGACACCATATATTTT. Translation: CASSFRVRDTIYF.

This clonotype came up many times. Here the CDR3 reads CAWKTGISSYEQYF. The CDR3 bases are TGTGCCTGGAAAACAGGGATTAGCTCCTACGAGCAGTACTTC. The chain joins TRBV30 to TRBJ2-7; the D gene is possibly TRBD1 (6 bases). CDR1 is GTSNPN, CDR2 SVGIG, per germline (reference sequence). Deletions cut 4 bases from V and 0 bases from J, with 13 bases between. This CDR3 is 14 amino acids long.

This clonotype was found many times. The chain carries TRBV2 and TRBJ2-1; 7 bases fit TRBD1. The CDR3 is made up of 13 amino acids. V lost 7 bases and J lost 3; bases outside the gene matches: 3. In germline, CDR1 is SNHLY, CDR2 FYNNEI. CDR3 region: CASIAGGYNEQFF. The CDR3 DNA reads as TGTGCCAGCATTGCAGGGGGCTACAATGAGCAGTTCTTC.

The V and J genes are TRBV6-2 or TRBV6-3 and TRBJ2-4; D unclear. The CDR3 totals 13 residues. In germline, CDR1 is MNHEY, CDR2 SVGEGT. The ends were cut back, 8 bases at V and 0 bases at J, with 8 bases in the middle. CDR3 in amino acids: CASEPEAKNIQYF. The CDR3 bases are TGTGCCAGCGAGCCAGAAGCCAAAAACATTCAGTACTTC.

The chain links TRBV4-2 to TRBJ2-1; 10 bases are shared with TRBD1. Per the germline V gene, CDR1 is LGHNA and CDR2 is YNFKEQ. The junction had 8 bases not matched to a gene; V was cut back by 1 base and J by 8 bases. The length of the CDR3 is 16 residues. The CDR3 loop reads CASSQVFGTGVDEQFF. The CDR3 DNA is TGTGCCAGCAGCCAAGTGTTCGGGACAGGGGTTGATGAGCAGTTCTTC.

There are many counts of this clonotype. The chain links TRBV2 to TRBJ2-7; 9 bases map to TRBD1. The CDR3 is 17 amino acids. Per germline, CDR1 SNHLY and CDR2 FYNNEI. J gave up 1 base and V 4 bases, and 11 bases lay outside the gene matches. The CDR3 DNA sequence: TGTGCCAGCAGTGTTAACAGGGGGCCCCCCCTTTCCTACGAGCAGTACTTC. It translates to CASSVNRGPPLSYEQYF.

The chain has TRBV10-1 and TRBJ1-1; D not certain. The V end was cut by 3 bases, the J end by 3 bases, with 14 bases between. The germline gives CDR1 WNHNN, CDR2 SYGVQD (reference sequence). The CDR3 runs to 15 residues. CDR3 sequence reads: CASSEVSGAYTEAFF. CDR3 sequence (DNA): TGCGCCAGCAGTGAAGTTTCGGGTGCGTACACTGAAGCTTTCTTT.

In this sample, this clonotype turned up many times. V usage is TRBV20-1 and J usage is TRBJ1-2; 7 bases agree with TRBD1. This CDR3 is built from 17 residues. V shed 1 base and J 4 bases; nucleotides not matched to a gene: 15. Germline V gene sequence: CDR1 DFQATT, CDR2 SNEGSKA (reference sequence). The CDR3: CSARVLSIHRDSYGYTF. In DNA, the CDR3 is TGCAGTGCTAGAGTTCTGTCCATACACCGGGACAGCTATGGCTACACCTTC.

This clonotype was counted many times. The CDR3 spells CASSFLQAGGLSYEQYF. In nucleotides, the CDR3 is TGTGCCAGCAGCTTCTTACAAGCGGGGGGGCTATCGTACGAGCAGTACTTC. The J gene is TRBJ2-7, the V gene TRBV7-8, with 10 bases fitting TRBD2. The CDR3 extends over 17 amino acids. V lost 3 bases to trimming and J lost 4 bases; unmatched junction nucleotides: 12. CDR1 is SGHVS and CDR2 is FQNEAQ in the germline V gene.

Remarks on this clonotype: This may be a read error: a much more frequent sequence differs by one nucleotide. The chain couples TRBV7-9 to TRBJ2-2, with TRBD2 matching over 8 bases. Germline V gene data show CDR1 as SEHNR and CDR2 as FQNEAQ (reference sequence). CDR3 length: 16 residues. CDR3 DNA sequence: TGTTCCAGCAGCCTTTTTTTGGCGGGGGGAACCGGGGAGCTGTTTTTT. It translates to CSSSLFLAGGTGELFF.

This clonotype was counted a few times. The chain links TRBV24-1 to TRBJ1-4; no definite D call. This CDR3 comprises 13 residues. Between the trimmed V and J ends, which lost 0 bases and 7 bases, there was a span of 5 bases. Germline lookup yields CDR1 KGHDR and CDR2 SFDVKD. CDR3 in amino acids: CATSDLHSEKLFF. DNA of the CDR3: TGTGCCACCAGTGATTTGCATTCTGAAAAACTGTTTTTT.

This clonotype was observed many times. The V and J genes are TRBV6-1 and TRBJ1-1; D unclear. CDR1 and CDR2 (germline): MNHNS, SASEGT. This CDR3 contains 12 residues. Trimming took 4 bases from V and 5 from J, leaving 8 bases between them. This chain's CDR3 is CASSVGGTEAFF. As DNA, the CDR3 is TGTGCCAGCAGTGTAGGAGGTACTGAAGCTTTCTTT.

This clonotype was detected a few times. The chain couples TRBV29-1 to TRBJ2-3; D possibly corresponds to TRBD1 (5 bases). Germline lookup yields CDR1 SQVTM and CDR2 ANQGSEA. The V end was cut by 6 bases, the J end by 3 bases, with 13 bases between. The CDR3 consists of 13 residues. DNA for the CDR3: TGCAGCGTGCAACAGGTGCGGACAGATACGCAGTATTTT. Translating it yields CSVQQVRTDTQYF.

At least ten counts were recorded for this clonotype. The chain uses TRBV11-2 and TRBJ2-7; D call uncertain. V was trimmed by 2 bases and J by 5 bases, leaving 10 bases between them. The CDR3 runs to 13 residues. The germline CDR1 and CDR2 sequences are SGHAT and FQNNGV. CDR3 bases: TGTGCCAGCAGCTTAATAGGGCAGAACGAGCAGTACTTC. It translates to CASSLIGQNEQYF.

Concerning this clonotype itself: A much larger clone differs from this one at a single base, so this may be a read error. The chain has TRBV11-2 and TRBJ2-1, with D tentatively TRBD1 (6 bases). The CDR3 is 15 amino acids. Germline V gene data show CDR1 as SGHAT and CDR2 as FQNNGV. The CDR3 coding sequence is TGTGCCAGCAGCTCTAGATCGGGACACTACAATGAGCGGTTCTTC. This encodes CASSSRSGHYNERFF.

For this clonotype: Being one base from a much bigger clone, this may be a read error. The chain carries TRBV14 and TRBJ2-1; D perhaps matches TRBD2 (6 bases). This CDR3 region has 16 residues. Germline CDR1 reads SGHDN; CDR2 reads FVKESK. This CDR3 reads CASSRPGVQAYNEQLF. CDR3 in DNA: TGTGCCAGCAGCCGGCCGGGGGTACAGGCCTACAATGAGCAGCTCTTC.

This clonotype was picked up many times. CDR3 nucleotides: TGTGCCAGCAGCCTAATGAGTGGCCAAGAGACCCAGTACTTC. Amino acids: CASSLMSGQETQYF. The genes are TRBV5-5 and TRBJ2-5; D is undetermined. V was trimmed by 4 bases and J by 1 base, leaving 11 bases between them. The CDR3 loop spans 14 amino acids. Germline values: CDR1 SGHKS, CDR2 YYEKEE (reference sequence).

This clonotype was counted ten times or more. This chain connects TRBV28 to TRBJ2-5; D ambiguous. Per germline, CDR1 MDHEN and CDR2 SYDVKM. V was trimmed by 6 bases and J by 5 bases, leaving 13 bases between them. This CDR3 spans 13 amino acids. CDR3 region: CASSGPRTETQYF. CDR3 nucleotide sequence: TGTGCCAGCAGCGGACCGCGAACCGAGACCCAGTACTTC.

Comments on this clonotype: This may come from a read error, since a much larger clone is one base off. This chain links TRBV9 with TRBJ1-6; D might be TRBD1 (6 bases). The CDR3 has 16 residues. In germline, CDR1 is SGDLS, CDR2 YYNGEE. Deletions cut 4 bases from V and 6 bases from J, with 17 bases between. The CDR3 region is CASSPSRAGVNSPLHF. The CDR3 DNA follows: TGTGCCAGCAGCCCCAGCCGGGCAGGGGTTAATTCACCCCTCCACTTT.

The CDR3 nucleotides read TGTGCCACCAGTGATTTCCGTGTACCTACTACAGGGGGGTTTTCCTACGAGCAGTACTTC. This codes for CATSDFRVPTTGGFSYEQYF. The rearrangement uses TRBV24-1 and TRBJ2-7, with 8 positions matching TRBD1. CDR1 KGHDR and CDR2 SFDVKD come from the germline V gene. The CDR3 sequence is 20 residues long. Germline trimming cut 1 base from V and 1 base from J; bases unmatched to any gene: 17.

This clonotype was detected a few times. This sequence joins TRBV2 and TRBJ2-5; the match to TRBD2 covers 9 bases. Germline loops: CDR1 SNHLY, CDR2 FYNNEI. This CDR3 has 20 residues. Losses at the gene ends were 2 bases for V and 3 bases for J; bases not matched to a gene: 19. DNA of the CDR3: TGTGCCAGCAGTGAAAACATCTATAGTAGGCGGGGGGGAAACAAAGAGACCCAGTACTTC. This sequence encodes CASSENIYSRRGGNKETQYF.

In the case of this clonotype: This could be a read error, since a much larger clone is one nucleotide away. The chain uses TRBV19 and TRBJ2-7, with TRBD1 matching 9 bases. V lost 7 bases and J lost 5; bases outside the gene matches: 12. CDR3 size: 15 residues. Germline V gene sequence: CDR1 LNHDA, CDR2 SQIVND (reference sequence). The CDR3 protein is CASNPPGQGMNEQYF. The CDR3 bases are TGTGCCAGTAATCCCCCGGGACAGGGCATGAACGAGCAGTACTTC.

The sample holds a few counts of this clonotype. The chain recombines TRBV2 with TRBJ1-3; D is undetermined. Per the germline V gene, CDR1 is SNHLY and CDR2 is FYNNEI. There are 13 residues in the CDR3. V was shortened by 5 bases and J by 3 bases, with 8 bases between the two germline ends. The CDR3 reads CASSMDDGNTIYF. The DNA for the CDR3 is TGTGCCAGCAGTATGGACGATGGAAACACCATATATTTT. Supplemented by reference TRBV2 and TRBJ1-3, the full variable domain reads EPEVTQTPSHQVTQMGQEVILRCVPISNHLYFYWYRQILGQKVEFLVSFYNNEISEKSEIFDDQFSVERPDGSNFTLKIRSTKLEDSAMYFCASSMDDGNTIYFGEGSWLTVV.

In its sample, this clonotype was seen many times. V gene TRBV7-2 combines with J gene TRBJ2-1, with D perhaps TRBD1 (7 bases). Germline CDR1 SGHTA, CDR2 FQGNSA. Trimming cost V 7 bases and J 4 bases, with 11 bases left between them. The CDR3 spans 13 residues. This chain's CDR3 is CASTQGGYNEQFF. The CDR3 DNA follows: TGTGCCAGCACTCAGGGGGGTTACAATGAGCAGTTCTTC.